The 9 T cell receptor beta chains below come from one sample, sequenced in a study of PD-1 blockade in classical Hodgkin lymphoma. Relapses following autologous stem cell transplantation were seen in all patients, with brentuximab vedotin exposure varying. Using immunoSEQ multiplex PCR, the repertoire was profiled, and TCRdb retains in-frame clones only, with some absent. The sample yields nearly 60,000 clones, around 90% seen once. The specimen comprised peripheral blood mononuclear cells (PBMCs), sampled before the second cycle of nivolumab. Every receptor here comes from a human donor with classical Hodgkin lymphoma.

The chain has TRBV6-5 and TRBJ2-7; D call uncertain. Per the germline V gene, CDR1 is MNHEY and CDR2 is SVGAGI. Deletions cut 0 bases from V and 2 bases from J, with 11 bases between. The CDR3 spans 15 residues. CDR3: CASSYSSASPYEQYF. Written as DNA, the CDR3 is TGTGCCAGCAGTTACTCGTCGGCCTCTCCCTACGAGCAGTACTTC.

The gene calls are TRBV4-3 and TRBJ1-1; a possible D gene is TRBD1 (6 bases). Germline values: CDR1 LGHNA, CDR2 YSLEER. This CDR3 is 14 amino acids long. V was trimmed by 1 base and J by 7 bases, leaving 13 bases between them. CDR3 sequence: CASSQVGGGYEAFF. CDR3 DNA: TGCGCCAGCAGCCAAGTGGGAGGGGGGTATGAAGCTTTCTTT.

The V gene is TRBV9, the J gene TRBJ2-3, with D maybe TRBD2 (6 bases). The CDR3 contains 15 residues. With 4 bases removed from V and 3 bases from J, the gap between germline ends came to 15 bases. Germline V lookup: CDR1 SGDLS, CDR2 YYNGEE. CDR3 nucleotides: TGTGCCAGCAGCCTCGGTTCGGGAGTGACAGATACGCAGTATTTT. As protein: CASSLGSGVTDTQYF.

This chain connects TRBV27 to TRBJ2-7; 8 bases agree with TRBD1. The germline gives CDR1 MNHEY, CDR2 SMNVEV (reference sequence). V lost 5 bases, J lost 2 bases, and 5 bases stayed unmatched. The CDR3 runs to 14 residues. The CDR3 reads CASSTGQGTYEQYF. The CDR3, as DNA: TGTGCCAGCAGTACCGGACAGGGTACCTACGAGCAGTACTTC.

The rearrangement joins TRBV14 to TRBJ2-1; weak D call: TRBD2 (6 bases). The CDR3 has 20 amino acids. Germline CDR1 is SGHDN and CDR2 is FVKESK. V was pared by 0 bases and J by 0 bases, with 21 bases between. CDR3 sequence: CASSQDGVSRRESSYNEQFF. DNA for the CDR3: TGTGCCAGCAGCCAAGATGGGGTGAGTCGGCGGGAAAGCTCCTACAATGAGCAGTTCTTC.

V gene TRBV9 combines with J gene TRBJ2-7; no clear D gene. V was pared by 2 bases and J by 3 bases, with 15 bases between. This CDR3 comprises 15 residues. The germline gives CDR1 SGDLS, CDR2 YYNGEE. CDR3 nucleotide sequence: TGTGCCAGCAGCGTTGAAGGTGCTTTCCTCTACGAGCAGTACTTC. Encoded protein: CASSVEGAFLYEQYF.

This clone has only one observation. Other DNA sequences within the sample encode an identical CDR3. The chain joins TRBV7-2 to TRBJ2-1; possibly TRBD1 for D (6 bases). Germline CDR1 and CDR2: SGHTA and FQGNSA. V was pared by 5 bases and J by 2 bases, with 16 bases between. This CDR3 is built from 16 residues. The CDR3 DNA is TGTGCCAGCAGCACTAGAGGGGGTCAGGCCTACAATGAGCAGTTCTTC. This codes for CASSTRGGQAYNEQFF. The whole variable domain, remainder taken from reference TRBV7-2 and TRBJ2-1, is GAGVSQSPSNKVTEKGKDVELRCDPISGHTALYWYRQSLGQGLEFLIYFQGNSAPDKSGLPSDRFSAERTGGSVSTLTIQRTQQEDSAVYLCASSTRGGQAYNEQFFGPGTRLTVL.

V usage is TRBV13 and J usage is TRBJ2-3; a weak D match, TRBD1 (6 bases). Germline V CDR1 and CDR2: PRHDT, FYEKMQ (reference sequence). CDR3 length: 17 amino acids. Trimming stripped 2 bases from V and 2 bases from J, with 17 bases between. CDR3 sequence reads: CASSLLDSGEYTDTQYF. In nucleotides, the CDR3 is TGTGCCAGCAGCTTACTGGACAGTGGAGAATACACAGATACGCAGTATTTT.

The V gene is TRBV5-1, the J gene TRBJ2-3; 11 bases fit TRBD1. The V and J ends lost 2 bases and 4 bases, in that order; junction bases with no gene match: 6. Germline CDR1 SGHRS, CDR2 YFSETQ. The CDR3 consists of 16 residues. The CDR3: CASSLMGQGGPDTQYF. CDR3 DNA: TGCGCCAGCAGCTTAATGGGACAGGGGGGGCCAGATACGCAGTATTTT.